This passage covers 26 T cell receptor beta chains from one sample sequenced in a study of T cell changes during pregnancy in multiple sclerosis. Sequencing used immunoSEQ multiplex PCR; TCRdb keeps in-frame clones, though not all of them. Of about 23,000 clones in the sample, approximately 86% were seen once. The source material was CD4+ T cells from peripheral blood mononuclear cells, sampled in the first trimester of pregnancy. These receptors were taken from a female donor in good health, enrolled as a control in a pregnancy study.

This chain connects TRBV28 to TRBJ2-7; 11 nucleotides line up with TRBD1. CDR3 length: 16 residues. Germline V gives CDR1 MDHEN, CDR2 SYDVKM. The ends lost 7 bases at V and 4 bases at J; junction bases unmatched: 12. Written as DNA, the CDR3 is TGTGCCAGCACCTCCGGACAGGGGGCGAATTTTTACGAGCAGTACTTC. Encoded protein: CASTSGQGANFYEQYF.

The DNA of the CDR3 is TGTGCCAGCAGTGTACAGGTCACCGGGGAGCTGTTTTTT. It codes for CASSVQVTGELFF. The chain joins TRBV2 to TRBJ2-2; tentatively, D is TRBD1 (5 bases). Trimming pared 4 bases from V and 4 bases from J, leaving 7 bases between. CDR1 is SNHLY, CDR2 FYNNEI, per germline. CDR3 size: 13 residues.

The rearrangement links TRBV5-1 to TRBJ2-1; perhaps TRBD2 as D (6 bases). CDR3 size: 15 residues. The V gene lost 2 bases and the J gene lost 2 bases, with 11 bases spanning the gap. Germline lookup yields CDR1 SGHRS and CDR2 YFSETQ. The CDR3 DNA reads TGCGCCAGCAGCTTATCAGCGGGTCCCTACAATGAGCAGTTCTTC. It specifies CASSLSAGPYNEQFF.

V gene TRBV4-1 combines with J gene TRBJ1-1, with 7 bases lining up with TRBD1. The CDR3 runs to 15 residues. CDR1 MGHRA and CDR2 YSYEKL come from the germline V gene. The V segment lost 3 bases and the J segment 6 bases; nucleotides outside the gene matches: 10. This CDR3 reads CASSHPADRVAEAFF. The CDR3 DNA sequence: TGCGCCAGCAGCCACCCGGCAGACAGGGTTGCTGAAGCTTTCTTT.

V is TRBV5-1 and J is TRBJ2-2; TRBD1 is a possible D gene (6 bases). V gave up 4 bases and J gave up 1 base, with 11 bases separating them. Germline-derived CDR1 and CDR2 are SGHRS and YFSETQ. The CDR3 sequence is 15 residues long. DNA for the CDR3: TGCGCCAGCAGCCCACTGACAGGGAACACCGGGGAGCTGTTTTTT. Translation: CASSPLTGNTGELFF.

The rearrangement uses TRBV5-1 and TRBJ1-1; 7 positions agree with TRBD1. Germline lookup yields CDR1 SGHRS and CDR2 YFSETQ. The CDR3 spans 14 residues. After removal of 0 bases from V and 3 bases from J, the junction contained 2 bases not matched to a gene. The CDR3 DNA follows: TGCGCCAGCAGCTTGGATCAGGGGGACACTGAAGCTTTCTTT. Translation gives CASSLDQGDTEAFF.

The chain combines TRBV5-5 with TRBJ1-5; tentatively, D is TRBD1 (6 bases). This CDR3 comprises 16 residues. The germline gives CDR1 SGHKS, CDR2 YYEKEE (reference sequence). Deletions cut 3 bases from V and 4 bases from J, with 17 bases between. As DNA, the CDR3 is TGTGCCAGCAGCTCAATGGTTGGGGGCCATAATCAGCCCCAGCATTTT. Translated, it gives CASSSMVGGHNQPQHF.

This chain uses TRBV6-5 with TRBJ1-2; 8 bases match TRBD1. The ends lost 6 bases at V and 8 bases at J; junction bases unmatched: 2. The V gene's germline CDR1 is MNHEY and CDR2 SVGAGI. The CDR3 length is 11 residues. DNA of the CDR3: TGTGCCAGCAGGAGACAGGGGGGCTACACCTTC. It translates to CASRRQGGYTF.

The genes are TRBV11-2 and TRBJ2-6, with 9 bases identical to TRBD1. Germline V gives CDR1 SGHAT, CDR2 FQNNGV. Losses at the gene ends were 6 bases for V and 0 bases for J; bases not matched to a gene: 9. This CDR3 is built from 18 residues. CDR3 sequence reads: CASRRLGQGHSGANVLTF. The CDR3 DNA is TGTGCCAGCAGACGCCTGGGACAGGGCCACTCTGGGGCCAACGTCCTGACTTTC.

V is TRBV6-5 and J is TRBJ2-7; 9 bases map to TRBD1. Germline trimming cut 5 bases from V and 3 bases from J; bases unmatched to any gene: 2. This CDR3 has 13 amino acids. Germline CDR1 MNHEY, CDR2 SVGAGI. The CDR3 region is CASSRTGVYEQYF. Written as DNA, the CDR3 is TGTGCCAGCAGTCGGACAGGGGTCTACGAGCAGTACTTC.

The V gene is TRBV19, the J gene TRBJ2-5; 9 nucleotides agree with TRBD1. The CDR3 length is 14 residues. Germline CDR1 LNHDA, CDR2 SQIVND (reference sequence). V trimming: 7 bases; J trimming: 5 bases; junction bases outside the gene matches: 8. The CDR3 DNA sequence: TGTGCCAGTACTCGCGACAGGGGGTCGGAGACCCAGTACTTC. This encodes CASTRDRGSETQYF.

V is TRBV5-1 and J is TRBJ2-7; 8 nucleotides align to TRBD1. This CDR3 has 17 amino acids. CDR1 and CDR2 (germline): SGHRS, YFSETQ. The V gene end was trimmed by 4 bases and the J gene end by 2 bases; junction bases not matched to a gene: 14. CDR3 sequence reads: CASSQIRDRGYPYEQYF. DNA of the CDR3: TGCGCCAGCAGCCAAATTCGAGACAGGGGCTACCCCTACGAGCAGTACTTC.

The chain recombines TRBV28 with TRBJ2-5; possibly TRBD2 for D (6 bases). V was shortened by 6 bases and J by 3 bases, with 17 bases between the two germline ends. The CDR3 has 15 residues. From germline, CDR1 is MDHEN and CDR2 SYDVKM. CDR3 in amino acids: CASRIGTPEKETQYF. DNA of the CDR3: TGTGCCAGCAGAATCGGGACTCCGGAAAAAGAGACCCAGTACTTC.

The rearrangement uses TRBV7-2 and TRBJ2-2; TRBD1 aligns across 7 bases. The V gene end was trimmed by 1 base and the J gene end by 4 bases; junction bases not matched to a gene: 3. The germline gives CDR1 SGHTA, CDR2 FQGNSA. This CDR3 is built from 15 residues. CDR3 loop: CASSLGDSRTGELFF. The DNA for the CDR3 is TGTGCCAGCAGCTTAGGGGACAGTCGCACCGGGGAGCTGTTTTTT.

The genes are TRBV6-1 and TRBJ1-2, with D perhaps TRBD1 (5 bases). V gave up 6 bases and J gave up 5 bases, with 10 bases separating them. The CDR3 sequence is 12 residues long. Per the germline V gene, CDR1 is MNHNS and CDR2 is SASEGT. The CDR3 DNA reads as TGTGCCAGCAGGACAGAAGTATATGGCTACACCTTC. Residues: CASRTEVYGYTF.

This clone has only a few counts. The genes are TRBV28 and TRBJ2-3, with TRBD2 as a possible D gene (6 bases). The CDR3 consists of 15 residues. V dropped 1 base and J dropped 3 bases, with 11 bases sitting between them. Germline CDR1 is MDHEN and CDR2 is SYDVKM. In DNA form, the CDR3 reads TGTGCCAGCAGTTTATCCCGGGACTTTACAGATACGCAGTATTTT. Amino acid sequence: CASSLSRDFTDTQYF.

In this sample, this clone turned up a few times. The sample carries other DNA sequences with the same CDR3. This chain links TRBV6-5 with TRBJ2-5, with 11 bases identical to TRBD1. J lost 4 bases, V lost 0 bases, and 4 bases had no gene match. The CDR3 has 16 amino acids. Germline assignment: CDR1 MNHEY and CDR2 SVGAGI. In nucleotides, the CDR3 is TGTGCCAGCAGTTACTCGAGGACAGGGGGCGGAGAGACCCAGTACTTC. It encodes CASSYSRTGGGETQYF.

V gene TRBV15 combines with J gene TRBJ1-2; D is unresolved. CDR3 size: 13 residues. CDR1 is LNHNV and CDR2 is YYDKDF in the germline V gene (reference sequence). V lost 5 bases, J lost 5 bases, and 12 bases lay in between. CDR3 region: CATSAPGEYGYTF. The CDR3 DNA reads TGTGCCACCAGCGCCCCCGGGGAATATGGCTACACCTTC.

On this clone: Germline is not matched at one junction end, which may reflect a read error. V is TRBV7-7 and J is TRBJ2-3, with TRBD2 as a possible D gene (6 bases). The germline CDR1 and CDR2 sequences are SSHAT and FNYEAQ (reference sequence). This CDR3 is built from 15 residues. The CDR3 DNA is TGTGCTAGCAGCCCAGCGGGTGCGCTCACAGATACGCAGTATTTT. Amino acids: CASSPAGALTDTQYF.

This clone appeared a single time. The rearrangement links TRBV9 to TRBJ2-2; D perhaps matches TRBD2 (6 bases). This CDR3 has 17 amino acids. Trimming removed 3 bases from V and 2 bases from J, with 17 bases in between. The germline gives CDR1 SGDLS, CDR2 YYNGEE. The CDR3 here is CASSDTPGLLNTGELFF. CDR3 coding DNA: TGTGCCAGCAGCGACACCCCGGGACTCCTAAACACCGGGGAGCTGTTTTTT.

The V call is TRBV9, the J call TRBJ1-1, with D uncertain. Germline loops: CDR1 SGDLS, CDR2 YYNGEE. This CDR3 has 17 residues. Trimming shortened V by 3 bases and J by 1 base, and 19 bases separated the two germline ends. The CDR3 DNA reads TGTGCCAGCAGCGGGGCGAGAGGGTACCGAGAGAACACTGAAGCTTTCTTT. It yields the protein CASSGARGYRENTEAFF.

Only a few counts were recorded for this clone. The chain is built from TRBV7-3 and TRBJ2-3; D remains unclear. This CDR3 contains 13 residues. Deletions cut 0 bases from V and 6 bases from J, with 7 bases between. Germline V gene lookup returns CDR1 SGHTA and CDR2 FQGTGA. The CDR3 region is CASSLTWADTQYF. CDR3 bases: TGTGCCAGCAGCTTAACGTGGGCTGATACGCAGTATTTT.

The rearrangement uses TRBV6-1 and TRBJ1-5; TRBD1 agrees at 9 bases. Trimming removed 6 bases from V and 5 bases from J; junction bases left unmatched: 8. CDR1 MNHNS and CDR2 SASEGT come from the germline V gene. This CDR3 contains 15 residues. The CDR3 sequence is CASRLPGQGDQPQHF. CDR3 nucleotides: TGTGCCAGCAGACTCCCGGGACAGGGTGATCAGCCCCAGCATTTT.

The genes are TRBV11-2 and TRBJ1-1, with a possible D match to TRBD1 (5 bases). The CDR3 is 15 amino acids. From germline, CDR1 is SGHAT and CDR2 FQNNGV. V was shortened by 0 bases and J by 7 bases, with 15 bases between the two germline ends. In DNA, the CDR3 is TGTGCCAGCAGCTTAGATGCAGGGTCGATACGTGAAGCTTTCTTT. Its translation: CASSLDAGSIREAFF.

This clone was seen just once. The chain is built from TRBV11-2 and TRBJ2-2, with TRBD1 matching over 12 bases. This CDR3 has 17 amino acids. Germline-derived CDR1 and CDR2 are SGHAT and FQNNGV. Germline trimming cut 2 bases from V and 4 bases from J; bases unmatched to any gene: 5. In DNA, the CDR3 is TGTGCCAGCAGCTTAAGATCGGGACAGGGGGCCACCGGGGAGCTGTTTTTT. The encoded protein is CASSLRSGQGATGELFF.

The chain combines TRBV5-5 with TRBJ2-4; D may be TRBD1 (6 bases). Germline CDR1 is SGHKS and CDR2 is YYEKEE (reference sequence). V gave up 3 bases and J gave up 5 bases, with 15 bases separating them. The CDR3 extends over 15 amino acids. In nucleotides, the CDR3 is TGTGCCAGCAGCTCTCATCGGCAGGGGCAAAACATTCAGTACTTC. As protein: CASSSHRQGQNIQYF.